This paragraph covers one TCR beta chain sequence. The data originate from a study of blood T cell repertoires in COVID-19. On the study more broadly: COVID-19 samples from acute and convalescent phases originated in the United States, Italy and Spain. In each case, the material was cDNA or gDNA derived from T cells, B-cell-depleted T cells, or PBMCs.

Germline-derived CDR1 and CDR2 are SGHNT and YYREEE (reference sequence). Between the trimmed V and J ends, which lost 2 bases and 0 bases, there was a span of 12 bases. CDR3 length equals 16 residues. The authors' processing: Amplification of reference gene primers provided the estimated nucleated cell counts. TCRdb keeps only in-frame clones here, not all; method: immunoSEQ multiplex PCR. Clonal size and the V and J genes are those of that table, whereas D and trimming came from the DNA. The sample lists a few hundred thousand clones; 86% were seen once. Sequencing used peripheral blood. The chain recombines TRBV5-4 with TRBJ2-1; maybe TRBD2 (7 bases). The receptor was isolated from a woman aged 50 to 60 with acute or convalescent COVID-19. In DNA, the CDR3 is TGTGCCAGCAGCTTAGGGGGGGCTACCTCCTACAATGAGCAGTTCTTC. Protein product: CASSLGGATSYNEQFF.